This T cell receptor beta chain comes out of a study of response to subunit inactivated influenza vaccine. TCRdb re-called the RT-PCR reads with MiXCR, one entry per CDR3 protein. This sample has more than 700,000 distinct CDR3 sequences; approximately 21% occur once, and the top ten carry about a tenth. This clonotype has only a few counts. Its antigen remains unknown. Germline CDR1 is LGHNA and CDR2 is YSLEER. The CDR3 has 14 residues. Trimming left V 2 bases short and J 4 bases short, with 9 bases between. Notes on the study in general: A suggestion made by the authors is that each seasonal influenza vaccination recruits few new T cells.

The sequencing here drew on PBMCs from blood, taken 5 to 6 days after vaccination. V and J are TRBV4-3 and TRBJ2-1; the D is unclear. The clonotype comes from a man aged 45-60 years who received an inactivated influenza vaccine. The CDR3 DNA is TGCGCCAGCAGCCAAATTGGGGAATACAATGAGCAGTTCTTC. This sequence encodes CASSQIGEYNEQFF.